This T cell receptor (beta chain) is drawn from a study of T cells in Graves' hyperthyroidism and ophthalmopathy. Trimming stripped 3 bases from V and 0 bases from J, with 12 bases between. Germline values: CDR1 WSHSY, CDR2 SAAADI. There are 16 residues in the CDR3. This clonotype was seen ten or more times. The source material, RNA transcripts, was used to amplify TCR beta CDR3 regions. Initially, a first-round RT-PCR of the TCR CDR3 employed the HTBI primer set. TCRdb fed the multiplex PCR reads into MiXCR, producing one record per CDR3 protein. The sample yields 550,000 to 600,000 distinct CDR3 sequences, over 15% seen once.

The sequence derives from a woman younger than 30 with Graves' hyperthyroidism. V and J are TRBV10-2 and TRBJ1-5; TRBD1 is a possible D gene (6 bases). Specimen: blood. CDR3 region: CASSEWGGLSNQPQHF. In DNA form, the CDR3 reads TGCGCCAGCAGTGAATGGGGGGGGCTTAGCAATCAGCCCCAGCATTTT.